These T cell receptor beta chains were read from a single sample in a study of early stage breast cancer tumors. Clones were sequenced by immunoSEQ multiplex PCR, and TCRdb holds only the in-frame ones, with some missing. The sample carries approximately 9,500 clones, approximately 70% recorded once. Sequenced: breast tumor tissue. The receptors stem from a person in their fifties with breast cancer. CDR3s include the opening cysteine and the closing phenylalanine or tryptophan. A D gene is named only where the DNA matches it firmly. Size is omitted from some rows. Given values are once, few, many or a class for expanded clones.

v_call	clone_size	d_call	j_call	cdr3_aa	cdr3_nt
TRBV2	once	-	TRBJ2-7	CASRILGLYEQYF	TGTGCCAGCAGGATACTTGGGTTGTACGAGCAGTACTTC
TRBV28	few	-	TRBJ2-5	CASSLLETQYF	TGTGCCAGCAGTCTGCTGGAGACCCAGTACTTC
TRBV28	once	-	TRBJ1-2	CASRTPGQNYGYTF	TGTGCCAGCAGGACCCCGGGGCAGAACTATGGCTACACCTTC
TRBV20-1	-	-	TRBJ2-7	CSARDTGGQYF	TGCAGTGCTAGAGATACGGGCGGGCAGTACTTC
TRBV9	-	TRBD2	TRBJ2-3	CASSVASGGRTDTQYF	TGTGCCAGCAGCGTAGCGAGCGGGGGAAGAACAGATACGCAGTATTTT
TRBV28	-	TRBD1	TRBJ1-5	CASSPIGGAGNQPQHF	TGTGCCAGCAGTCCGATAGGGGGCGCGGGCAATCAGCCCCAGCATTTT
TRBV7-3	-	TRBD2	TRBJ2-2	CASSLLPGLAGGYDTGELFF	TGTGCCAGCAGCTTGTTACCGGGACTAGCGGGAGGGTACGACACCGGGGAGCTGTTTTTT
TRBV7-3	-	-	TRBJ2-1	CASSLLVENEQFF	TGTGCCAGCAGCTTATTAGTAGAGAATGAGCAGTTCTTC
TRBV4-2	-	-	TRBJ1-2	CASSQDGGYYYGYTF	TGTGCCAGCAGCCAAGATGGGGGGTACTACTATGGCTACACCTTC
TRBV4-1	once	TRBD2	TRBJ2-2	CASSKASGMGGRYTGELFF	TGCGCCAGCAGCAAAGCCTCTGGAATGGGGGGGAGGTACACCGGGGAGCTGTTTTTT
TRBV2	-	TRBD1	TRBJ1-1	CASRDRINTEAFF	TGTGCCAGCAGGGACAGGATAAACACTGAAGCTTTCTTT